This T cell receptor (beta chain) originates from a study of tumor and adjacent non-tumor tissue in lung cancer. In this sample, this clonotype turned up a few times. One end of the junction does not line up with germline, which may come from a read error. The template was RNA from unsorted bulk tissue. There are 10 residues in the CDR3. Germline CDR1 reads SQVTM; CDR2 reads ANQGSEA. TCRbeta libraries were built with three rounds of nested PCR, modified from ARM-PCR. Using its own MiXCR run on the multiplex PCR reads, TCRdb lists one record per CDR3 protein. This sample has roughly 120,000 distinct CDR3 sequences; 75% to 90% occur once, and the top ten carry approximately 24%.

The chain carries TRBV29-1 and TRBJ2-7; D may be TRBD2 (6 bases). The source material was lung tumor tissue. The receptor comes from a man in his 70s with non-small cell lung cancer. The CDR3 nucleotides are TGTAGCGCCGGGAGCAACGAGCAGTACTTC. This gives the protein CSAGSNEQYF.